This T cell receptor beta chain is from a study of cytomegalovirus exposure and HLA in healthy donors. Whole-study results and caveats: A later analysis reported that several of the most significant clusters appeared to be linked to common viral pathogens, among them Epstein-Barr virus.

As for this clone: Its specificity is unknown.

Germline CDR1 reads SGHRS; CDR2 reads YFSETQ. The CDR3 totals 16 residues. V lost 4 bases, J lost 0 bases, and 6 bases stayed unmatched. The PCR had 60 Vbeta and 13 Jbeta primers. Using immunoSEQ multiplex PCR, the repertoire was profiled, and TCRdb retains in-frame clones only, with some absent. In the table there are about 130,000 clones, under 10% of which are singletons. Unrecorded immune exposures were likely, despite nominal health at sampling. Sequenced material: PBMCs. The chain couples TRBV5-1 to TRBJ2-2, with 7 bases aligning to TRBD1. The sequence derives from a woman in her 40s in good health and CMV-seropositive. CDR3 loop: CASSAYQGANTGELFF. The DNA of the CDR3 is TGCGCCAGCAGCGCGTACCAGGGGGCGAACACCGGGGAGCTGTTTTTT.